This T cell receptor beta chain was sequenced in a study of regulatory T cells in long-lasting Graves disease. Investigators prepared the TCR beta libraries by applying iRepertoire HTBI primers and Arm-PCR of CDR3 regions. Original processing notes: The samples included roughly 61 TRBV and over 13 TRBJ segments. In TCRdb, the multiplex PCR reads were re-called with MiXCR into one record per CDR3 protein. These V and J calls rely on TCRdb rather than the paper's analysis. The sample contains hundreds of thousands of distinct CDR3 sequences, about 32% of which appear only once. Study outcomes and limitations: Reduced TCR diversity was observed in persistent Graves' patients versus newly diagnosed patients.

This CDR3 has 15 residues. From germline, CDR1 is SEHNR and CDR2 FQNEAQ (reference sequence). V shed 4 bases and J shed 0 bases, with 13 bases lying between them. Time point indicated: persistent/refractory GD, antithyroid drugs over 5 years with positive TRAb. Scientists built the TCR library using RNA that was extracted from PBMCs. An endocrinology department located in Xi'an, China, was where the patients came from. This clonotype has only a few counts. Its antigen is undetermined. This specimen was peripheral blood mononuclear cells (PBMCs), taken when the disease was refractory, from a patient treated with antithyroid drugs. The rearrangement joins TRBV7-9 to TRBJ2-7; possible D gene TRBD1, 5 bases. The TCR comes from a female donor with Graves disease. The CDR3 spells CASSSGEQGSYEQYF. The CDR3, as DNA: TGTGCCAGCAGCTCAGGAGAGCAGGGCTCCTACGAGCAGTACTTC.